These 32 T cell receptor beta chains were all obtained from the same sample, sequenced in a study of shared clonotypes between healthy human individuals. TCRdb's table, derived via immunoSEQ multiplex PCR, lists solely in-frame clones and lacks some. The sample shows 1.6 million or so clones, roughly 96% of them seen only once. What was sequenced was naive CD4+ T cells sorted from blood. Subset described: CD45RA+ positively selected. The receptors come from a man aged 25-45 years in good health.

The gene calls are TRBV29-1 and TRBJ2-2, with TRBD2 matching 9 bases. Germline lookup yields CDR1 SQVTM and CDR2 ANQGSEA. V trimming: 6 bases; J trimming: 2 bases; junction bases outside the gene matches: 4. This CDR3 region has 14 residues. CDR3 bases: TGCAGCGTCCGCGGGAGGGCCAACACCGGGGAGCTGTTTTTT. Translation gives CSVRGRANTGELFF.

The chain couples TRBV5-6 to TRBJ2-1; tentatively, D is TRBD1 (6 bases). The V gene's germline CDR1 is SGHDT and CDR2 YYEEEE. Trimming left V 3 bases short and J 5 bases short, with 18 bases between. This CDR3 comprises 16 residues. CDR3 bases: TGTGCCAGCAGCTCCCCTATAGGGACACTGAACAATGAGCAGTTCTTC. It yields the protein CASSSPIGTLNNEQFF.

The V gene is TRBV6-6, the J gene TRBJ1-4; no clear D. Trimming took off 5 bases at V and 10 bases at J, with 17 bases between the two ends. Germline loops: CDR1 MNHNY, CDR2 SVGAGI (reference sequence). This CDR3 contains 14 residues. This CDR3 reads CASSLPESVGKLFF. CDR3 sequence (DNA): TGTGCCAGCAGTCTACCTGAATCAGTCGGAAAACTGTTTTTT.

This clone was counted a few times. J is TRBJ1-1 and V is TRBV18, with D perhaps matching TRBD1 (6 bases). V lost 6 bases and J lost 0, with 11 bases in between. This CDR3 is 14 amino acids long. CDR1 KGHSH and CDR2 LQKENI come from the germline V gene. The CDR3 loop is CASSSDRLNTEAFF. Here the CDR3 DNA reads TGTGCCAGCTCGTCGGACAGATTGAACACTGAAGCTTTCTTT.

The chain carries TRBV27 and TRBJ2-2, with TRBD1 identical over 7 bases. Per germline, CDR1 MNHEY and CDR2 SMNVEV (reference sequence). Trimming cost V 1 base and J 6 bases; bases outside gene matches: 8. The CDR3 runs to 16 residues. The chain's CDR3 is CASSLYTGVVAGELFF. CDR3 coding DNA: TGTGCCAGCAGTTTATACACAGGGGTTGTCGCCGGGGAGCTGTTTTTT.

The J gene is TRBJ2-1, the V gene TRBV9, with a possible D match to TRBD2 (6 bases). From germline, CDR1 is SGDLS and CDR2 YYNGEE. With 6 bases removed from V and 1 base from J, the gap between germline ends came to 17 bases. CDR3 length: 16 residues. The CDR3 spells CASKERRGISYNEQFF. The DNA for the CDR3 is TGTGCCAGCAAAGAAAGGCGGGGTATATCCTACAATGAGCAGTTCTTC.

This chain links TRBV2 with TRBJ2-2; a possible D gene is TRBD1 (5 bases). The germline CDR1 and CDR2 sequences are SNHLY and FYNNEI. V lost 8 bases, J lost 8 bases, and 18 bases lay in between. The CDR3 runs to 14 residues. The DNA for the CDR3 is TGTGCCAGCTACGGGCAGTTGGGGCCAGGGGAGCTGTTTTTT. Translated: CASYGQLGPGELFF.

The V and J genes are TRBV5-5 and TRBJ1-1; no definite D call. In germline, CDR1 is SGHKS, CDR2 YYEKEE (reference sequence). This CDR3 is 13 amino acids long. V was shortened by 6 bases and J by 3 bases, with 12 bases between the two germline ends. The CDR3 nucleotides read TGTGCCAGCACCCCCGATTGGGACACTGAAGCTTTCTTT. Its translation: CASTPDWDTEAFF.

The genes are TRBV6-1 and TRBJ1-2; 8 nucleotides match TRBD1. The germline gives CDR1 MNHNS, CDR2 SASEGT. After removal of 2 bases from V and 8 bases from J, the junction contained 10 bases not matched to a gene. This CDR3 spans 15 amino acids. The DNA of the CDR3 is TGTGCCAGCAGTGAATTTCGGACAGGGCCGTACGGCTACACCTTC. It encodes CASSEFRTGPYGYTF.

V and J are TRBV15 and TRBJ2-5; D perhaps matches TRBD2 (5 bases). CDR3 length equals 14 residues. V gave up 3 bases and J gave up 1 base, with 9 bases separating them. Germline CDR1 and CDR2: LNHNV and YYDKDF (reference sequence). The CDR3 DNA sequence: TGTGCCACCAGCAGCCCAGCGGTCCAAGAGACCCAGTACTTC. This translates into CATSSPAVQETQYF. Looking up the rest from reference TRBV15 and TRBJ2-5 gives the full variable domain: DAMVIQNPRYQVTQFGKPVTLSCSQTLNHNVMYWYQQKSSQAPKLLFHYYDKDFNNEADTPDNFQSRRPNTSFCFLDIRSPGLGDTAMYLCATSSPAVQETQYFGPGTRLLVL.

The CDR3 loop is CASSQIAPGIVSGNTIYF. For the CDR3, the DNA is TGTGCCAGCAGCCAAATAGCACCGGGGATTGTCTCTGGAAACACCATATATTTT. This chain links TRBV14 with TRBJ1-3; D gene ambiguous. V was pared by 2 bases and J by 0 bases, with 17 bases between. The length of the CDR3 is 18 residues. Germline CDR1 is SGHDN and CDR2 is FVKESK.

On this clone: This sample includes further DNA sequences coding for the same CDR3. V gene TRBV6-6 combines with J gene TRBJ2-1; D is uncertain. V was cut by 2 bases and J by 5 bases, with 4 bases left in between. From germline, CDR1 is MNHNY and CDR2 SVGAGI (reference sequence). There are 12 residues in the CDR3. CDR3 protein: CASSYLNNEQFF. DNA of the CDR3: TGTGCCAGCAGTTACCTCAACAATGAGCAGTTCTTC.

The chain joins TRBV28 to TRBJ2-5; 9 bases fit TRBD1. Trimming took 8 bases from V and 5 from J; bases not matched to a gene: 6. Germline assignment: CDR1 MDHEN and CDR2 SYDVKM. This CDR3 contains 13 residues. Here the CDR3 reads CASLQGARETQYF. The CDR3 nucleotides read TGTGCCAGCCTACAGGGGGCGCGGGAGACCCAGTACTTC.

The gene calls are TRBV6-6 and TRBJ2-3; D gene unclear. The CDR3 contains 12 residues. Germline assignment: CDR1 MNHNY and CDR2 SVGAGI (reference sequence). V gave up 4 bases and J gave up 9 bases, with 11 bases separating them. The CDR3 DNA is TGTGCCAGCAGTTCCCTTCCCCAAACGCAGTATTTT. Translating gives CASSSLPQTQYF.

The J gene is TRBJ2-1, the V gene TRBV2; D uncertain. CDR1 is SNHLY and CDR2 is FYNNEI in the germline V gene. This CDR3 is 13 amino acids long. V was shortened by 7 bases and J by 6 bases, with 13 bases between the two germline ends. The CDR3 DNA sequence: TGTGCCAGCAAGGGCCAACCCACCAATGAGCAGTTCTTC. This gives the protein CASKGQPTNEQFF.

The count of this clone is one. J is TRBJ2-1 and V is TRBV27, with 8 bases lining up with TRBD2. Germline CDR1 and CDR2: MNHEY and SMNVEV (reference sequence). The CDR3 has 18 residues. After removal of 7 bases from V and 4 bases from J, the junction contained 18 bases not matched to a gene. DNA for the CDR3: TGTGCCAGCAAGGCATTGCGCGGGAGGTCCGCGGGGTACAATGAGCAGTTCTTC. Its protein product is CASKALRGRSAGYNEQFF.

This chain joins TRBV28 and TRBJ1-2; TRBD1 agrees at 9 bases. The CDR3 is made up of 15 amino acids. Per germline, CDR1 MDHEN and CDR2 SYDVKM. V shed 7 bases, J shed 7 bases, and the junction held 13 bases outside the gene matches. CDR3 DNA sequence: TGTGCCAGCACCCCACTACCGGGACAGGGAAGTGGCTACACCTTC. It encodes CASTPLPGQGSGYTF.

The chain couples TRBV18 to TRBJ2-1; the match to TRBD2 covers 8 bases. The CDR3 runs 18 residues. V gave up 1 base and J gave up 3 bases; unmatched junction bases: 11. In germline, CDR1 is KGHSH, CDR2 LQKENI. For the CDR3, the DNA is TGTGCCAGCTCACCACTTCTATCAGCGGGAGTGGTCTACAATGAGCAGTTCTTC. It translates to CASSPLLSAGVVYNEQFF.

V gene TRBV29-1 combines with J gene TRBJ1-5, with D maybe TRBD1 (5 bases). Germline V gene lookup returns CDR1 SQVTM and CDR2 ANQGSEA. The V and J ends lost 8 bases and 5 bases respectively, with 16 bases between them. The CDR3 sequence is 13 residues long. As DNA, the CDR3 is TGCAGCATTGGAGACGCCAGGGATCAGCCCCAGCATTTT. Translated, it gives CSIGDARDQPQHF.

The chain couples TRBV27 to TRBJ2-1; TRBD1 is a possible D gene (6 bases). V was trimmed by 4 bases and J by 5 bases, leaving 12 bases between them. From germline, CDR1 is MNHEY and CDR2 SMNVEV (reference sequence). The CDR3 consists of 14 residues. The CDR3, as DNA: TGTGCCAGCAGTTCCTACAGGGCCGACAATGAGCAGTTCTTC. This gives the protein CASSSYRADNEQFF.

V and J are TRBV2 and TRBJ2-3; TRBD1 matches at 7 bases. V shed 6 bases, J shed 3 bases, and the junction held 9 bases outside the gene matches. This CDR3 region has 15 residues. Germline CDR1 is SNHLY and CDR2 is FYNNEI. The CDR3 spells CASSRGTVRTDTQYF. CDR3 DNA sequence: TGTGCCAGCAGCCGTGGGACAGTTAGGACAGATACGCAGTATTTT. Complete variable domain (other parts from reference TRBV2 and TRBJ2-3): EPEVTQTPSHQVTQMGQEVILRCVPISNHLYFYWYRQILGQKVEFLVSFYNNEISEKSEIFDDQFSVERPDGSNFTLKIRSTKLEDSAMYFCASSRGTVRTDTQYFGPGTRLTVL.

The chain carries TRBV5-6 and TRBJ1-1; perhaps TRBD1 as D (5 bases). Looked up from germline, CDR1 is SGHDT and CDR2 is YYEEEE. The V end lost 5 bases, the J end lost 0 bases, and 11 bases lay between the germline ends. The CDR3 is 14 residues long. The CDR3 loop reads CASRGQLMNTEAFF. The CDR3 coding sequence is TGTGCCAGCAGGGGGCAGCTGATGAACACTGAAGCTTTCTTT.

The V and J genes are TRBV2 and TRBJ1-1, with a weak D call TRBD1 (6 bases). V gave up 4 bases and J gave up 5 bases, with 11 bases separating them. This CDR3 has 13 amino acids. From germline, CDR1 is SNHLY and CDR2 FYNNEI. The chain's CDR3 is CASSGQVWTEAFF. The CDR3 nucleotides read TGTGCCAGCAGTGGACAGGTTTGGACTGAAGCTTTCTTT.

The CDR3 sequence is CASGGAAYSGNTIYF. The DNA of the CDR3 is TGTGCCAGTGGTGGGGCGGCCTACTCTGGAAACACCATATATTTT. The chain recombines TRBV21-1 with TRBJ1-3; the D segment call TRBD1 is taken from the table without a DNA check. TRBV21-1 is a pseudogene. The CDR3 is 15 residues long.

The V and J genes are TRBV28 and TRBJ2-7, with a weak D call TRBD2 (6 bases). The CDR3 consists of 15 residues. Germline CDR1 and CDR2: MDHEN and SYDVKM. V lost 8 bases, J lost 2 bases, and 19 bases lay in between. For the CDR3, the DNA is TGTGCCAGCGGACTACCGAATGGGCGTACCTACGAGCAGTACTTC. Amino acids: CASGLPNGRTYEQYF.

The V gene is TRBV13, the J gene TRBJ1-1; no reliable D call. V was cut by 0 bases and J by 5 bases, with 10 bases left in between. CDR1 and CDR2 (germline): PRHDT, FYEKMQ (reference sequence). The CDR3 contains 14 residues. In nucleotides, the CDR3 is TGTGCCAGCAGCTTAGGCAGAAGACGGACTGAAGCTTTCTTT. Protein: CASSLGRRRTEAFF.

The rearrangement uses TRBV6-6 and TRBJ2-5; a weak D match, TRBD1 (6 bases). The CDR3 contains 16 residues. Looked up from germline, CDR1 is MNHNY and CDR2 is SVGAGI (reference sequence). V was cut by 5 bases and J by 0 bases, with 16 bases left in between. DNA of the CDR3: TGTGCCAGCAGTCAAGGGACACTCGGGGACCAAGAGACCCAGTACTTC. It encodes CASSQGTLGDQETQYF.

This clone came up a few times. Different DNA sequences within this sample yield the same CDR3. This chain connects TRBV28 to TRBJ2-7, with D tentatively TRBD2 (5 bases). Trimming stripped 3 bases from V and 3 bases from J, with 6 bases between. The CDR3 spans 12 residues. Germline V gene sequence: CDR1 MDHEN, CDR2 SYDVKM. The CDR3 spells CASSLGSYEQYF. The CDR3 coding sequence is TGTGCCAGCAGTTTGGGGAGCTACGAGCAGTACTTC.

Note on this clone: In the same sample, other DNA sequences code for this CDR3. The chain carries TRBV5-6 and TRBJ2-7; the match to TRBD2 covers 7 bases. The CDR3 has 13 amino acids. Germline V gene data show CDR1 as SGHDT and CDR2 as YYEEEE. V trimming: 2 bases; J trimming: 3 bases; junction bases outside the gene matches: 2. The CDR3: CASSFTGGYEQYF. The CDR3 DNA is TGTGCCAGCAGCTTTACGGGAGGCTACGAGCAGTACTTC. The whole variable domain, filled in from reference TRBV5-6 and TRBJ2-7, reads DAGVTQSPTHLIKTRGQQVTLRCSPKSGHDTVSWYQQALGQGPQFIFQYYEEEERQRGNFPDRFSGHQFPNYSSELNVNALLLGDSALYLCASSFTGGYEQYFGPGTRLTVT.

This sequence joins TRBV7-2 and TRBJ1-1; D might be TRBD1 (5 bases). The ends were cut back, 8 bases at V and 1 base at J, with 11 bases in the middle. The CDR3 is 13 amino acids. Germline CDR1 is SGHTA and CDR2 is FQGNSA. CDR3 amino acids: CASQFGGNTEAFF. CDR3 sequence (DNA): TGTGCCAGCCAGTTTGGGGGGAACACTGAAGCTTTCTTT.

The V and J genes are TRBV30 and TRBJ2-7, with D tentatively TRBD1 (6 bases). Trimming took 1 base from V and 0 from J, leaving 13 bases between them. The CDR3 covers 15 residues. CDR1 GTSNPN and CDR2 SVGIG come from the germline V gene (reference sequence). The CDR3 protein is CAWSGSRGSSYEQYF. The CDR3 coding sequence is TGTGCCTGGAGTGGCAGCAGGGGCAGCTCCTACGAGCAGTACTTC.

The gene calls are TRBV15 and TRBJ1-3; no reliable D call. Germline CDR1 and CDR2: LNHNV and YYDKDF (reference sequence). Trimming left V 4 bases short and J 0 bases short, with 7 bases between. The CDR3 has 14 amino acids. The CDR3 nucleotides read TGTGCCACCAGCAAGGGAGGCTCTGGAAACACCATATATTTT. Translating gives CATSKGGSGNTIYF. Full variable domain (rest looked up from reference TRBV15 and TRBJ1-3): DAMVIQNPRYQVTQFGKPVTLSCSQTLNHNVMYWYQQKSSQAPKLLFHYYDKDFNNEADTPDNFQSRRPNTSFCFLDIRSPGLGDTAMYLCATSKGGSGNTIYFGEGSWLTVV.